The next 14 T cell receptor beta chains were all read from a single sample in a study of cytomegalovirus exposure and HLA in healthy donors. Use of 60 Vbeta and 13 Jbeta primers characterized the PCR. Clones were read by immunoSEQ multiplex PCR, and TCRdb kept only the in-frame ones, dropping some. Of around 140,000 clones detected, 61% appear once; the ten largest clones hold 1.8%. Sequences were obtained from PBMCs. Receptors originate from a male donor in good health and CMV-seronegative.

The genes are TRBV7-2 and TRBJ1-5; D perhaps matches TRBD1 (6 bases). Between the trimmed V and J ends, which lost 0 bases and 7 bases, there was a span of 10 bases. This CDR3 comprises 14 residues. Germline V CDR1 and CDR2: SGHTA, FQGNSA. The CDR3 loop is CASSLAGGGQPQHF. Written as DNA, the CDR3 is TGTGCCAGCAGCTTAGCAGGGGGGGGACAGCCCCAGCATTTT.

This clone was recorded a few times. This CDR3 is also generated by other DNA sequences in the sample. V is TRBV5-6 and J is TRBJ2-5, with D perhaps TRBD1 (6 bases). Germline V lookup: CDR1 SGHDT, CDR2 YYEEEE. V gave up 4 bases and J gave up 2 bases, with 12 bases separating them. The CDR3 spans 14 residues. The CDR3, as DNA: TGTGCCAGCAGCCCAGGACAGATTCAAGAGACCCAGTACTTC. Translated: CASSPGQIQETQYF.

This clone was observed a handful of times. The chain is built from TRBV7-3 and TRBJ1-6, with 7 bases aligning to TRBD1. The J segment lost 10 bases and the V segment lost 2 bases, leaving 5 bases of the junction unmatched. Germline CDR1 SGHTA, CDR2 FQGTGA. This CDR3 spans 14 amino acids. The CDR3 here is CASSLGDSNSPLHF. The DNA of the CDR3 is TGTGCCAGCAGCTTAGGGGACAGCAACTCACCCCTCCACTTT.

V usage is TRBV15 and J usage is TRBJ1-5, with 10 bases that match TRBD1. The junction had 5 bases not matched to a gene; V was cut back by 1 base and J by 5 bases. Looked up from germline, CDR1 is LNHNV and CDR2 is YYDKDF (reference sequence). The CDR3 sequence is 16 residues long. CDR3 sequence: CATSRGRTGGDQPQHF. CDR3 nucleotide sequence: TGTGCCACCAGCAGAGGACGGACAGGGGGGGATCAGCCCCAGCATTTT.

The rearrangement links TRBV6-6 to TRBJ1-5; D gene unclear. This CDR3 is built from 15 residues. The V and J ends lost 7 bases and 6 bases respectively, with 19 bases between them. Germline CDR1 and CDR2: MNHNY and SVGAGI (reference sequence). The CDR3 DNA reads as TGTGCCAGCACCCAAGAGCGGGGAGAGGGTCAGCCCCAGCATTTT. This encodes CASTQERGEGQPQHF.

The chain uses TRBV4-2 and TRBJ1-2; D gene unclear. V lost 2 bases, J lost 5 bases, and 15 bases lay in between. Germline V gene sequence: CDR1 LGHNA, CDR2 YNFKEQ. The CDR3 is 15 amino acids. Written as DNA, the CDR3 is TGTGCCAGCAGCCAAACACGTCAGGACTTATATGGCTACACCTTC. Its protein is CASSQTRQDLYGYTF.

The rearrangement uses TRBV20-1 and TRBJ2-3; D gene ambiguous. Trimming removed 3 bases at V and 4 bases at J, with 5 bases between. This CDR3 region has 11 residues. CDR1 is DFQATT and CDR2 is SNEGSKA in the germline V gene (reference sequence). The CDR3 reads CSASGPDTQYF. CDR3 DNA sequence: TGCAGTGCTAGCGGTCCAGATACGCAGTATTTT.

The rearrangement uses TRBV6-5 and TRBJ2-5, with a weak D call TRBD1 (5 bases). The closer fit of TRBJ2-7 to the DNA end suggests the J call may be wrong. The CDR3 is 13 residues long. Germline V gene data show CDR1 as MNHEY and CDR2 as SVGAGI. CDR3 sequence reads: CATRRDRAYEQYF. CDR3 DNA sequence: TGTGCCACCAGACGAGACAGAGCTTACGAGCAGTACTTC.

This clone appeared a single time. The chain joins TRBV19 to TRBJ1-5; a weak D match, TRBD1 (5 bases). Trimming took off 3 bases at V and 0 bases at J, with 12 bases between the two ends. Germline values: CDR1 LNHDA, CDR2 SQIVND (reference sequence). The CDR3 loop spans 16 amino acids. In nucleotides, the CDR3 is TGTGCCAGTAGTATTATGGCGGGGGTTAGCAATCAGCCCCAGCATTTT. This sequence encodes CASSIMAGVSNQPQHF.

V is TRBV2 and J is TRBJ2-1, with D maybe TRBD1 (7 bases). V was cut by 1 base and J by 8 bases, with 18 bases left in between. CDR3 length: 16 residues. Looked up from germline, CDR1 is SNHLY and CDR2 is FYNNEI. CDR3: CASSEDVRGGGDEQFF. DNA of the CDR3: TGTGCCAGCAGTGAAGATGTGAGAGGAGGGGGCGATGAGCAGTTCTTC.

The V gene is TRBV2, the J gene TRBJ1-4; 7 nucleotides match TRBD1. The CDR3 has 14 residues. Germline lookup yields CDR1 SNHLY and CDR2 FYNNEI. J gave up 8 bases and V 5 bases, and 8 bases lay outside the gene matches. The CDR3 bases are TGTGCCAGCAGTACCAGACAGGGTGGGGAAAAACTGTTTTTT. Translating gives CASSTRQGGEKLFF.

The chain has TRBV10-1 and TRBJ1-1; 9 nucleotides agree with TRBD1. Losses at the gene ends were 2 bases for V and 9 bases for J; bases not matched to a gene: 7. CDR3 length: 14 amino acids. In germline, CDR1 is WNHNN, CDR2 SYGVQD (reference sequence). The CDR3 DNA reads TGCGCCAGCAGTGAGCGGGCCACAGGGGGCCAAGCTTTCTTT. Its protein is CASSERATGGQAFF.

The chain couples TRBV28 to TRBJ2-5; D gene uncertain. The CDR3 contains 11 residues. Trimming pared 5 bases from V and 5 bases from J, leaving 6 bases between. Germline loops: CDR1 MDHEN, CDR2 SYDVKM. CDR3 nucleotides: TGTGCCAGCAGTCCCGGGGAGACCCAGTACTTC. This encodes CASSPGETQYF.

The chain couples TRBV4-1 to TRBJ2-1; 8 positions match TRBD1. Germline CDR1 is MGHRA and CDR2 is YSYEKL. The CDR3 spans 14 residues. The junction had 4 bases not matched to a gene; V was cut back by 3 bases and J by 6 bases. The CDR3 region has the DNA TGCGCCAGCAGCCAGGGACAGGCTATCAATGAGCAGTTCTTC. This codes for CASSQGQAINEQFF.